Listed here are 17 T cell receptor beta chains from one sample, sequenced in a study of T-cell memory formation after mild COVID-19 (dated by TCRdb to 2020 to 2022). Receptor libraries were prepared by 5' RACE. Sequencing was performed on an Illumina NovaSeq 6000. TCRdb reran the public reads through fastp at Q25 and MiXCR, keeping productive beta chains. Entries are consolidated by CDR3 protein sequence, retaining the most common genes and DNA. The sample records about 560,000 distinct CDR3 sequences, around 16% of which are singletons. Clones ranked in the top ten supply approximately 8.1% of the sample. Sequenced sample: PBMCs or a T cell subset sorted from them (not recorded which). The origin of the receptors is an adult woman who had mild COVID-19 (a few samples of this study predate the infection). The sample titles of this study are shuffled in the database, so cell type and time point are left out; the donor was told from shared clones.

The chain recombines TRBV7-9 with TRBJ1-4, with a possible D match to TRBD1 (5 bases). CDR3 size: 15 residues. Trimming left V 1 base short and J 5 bases short, with 11 bases between. Germline loops: CDR1 SEHNR, CDR2 FQNEAQ (reference sequence). In nucleotides, the CDR3 is TGTGCCAGCAGCTTAGAGGCAGGGCCAAATGAAAAACTGTTTTTT. Protein product: CASSLEAGPNEKLFF.

V and J are TRBV2 and TRBJ1-6; D is ambiguous. The V end was cut by 5 bases, the J end by 9 bases, with 17 bases between. The CDR3 spans 15 residues. Germline loops: CDR1 SNHLY, CDR2 FYNNEI. CDR3 coding DNA: TGTGCCAGCAGTCTCAAACGTCAGGATAGTTCACCCCTCCACTTT. This gives the protein CASSLKRQDSSPLHF.

This clonotype was detected many times. The rearrangement links TRBV11-2 to TRBJ2-1; 11 bases fit TRBD2. Germline CDR1 and CDR2: SGHAT and FQNNGV. V dropped 2 bases and J dropped 3; count of bases not matched to a gene: 3. CDR3 length: 16 amino acids. The CDR3 reads CASSLPGLAGYNEQFF. In nucleotides, the CDR3 is TGTGCCAGCAGCTTACCAGGACTAGCGGGCTACAATGAGCAGTTCTTC.

This clonotype appeared once. This chain uses TRBV12-1 with TRBJ2-3; TRBD2, the table's D call, was not compared with the DNA. TRBV12-1 is tagged as a pseudogene. The CDR3 is made up of 13 amino acids. CDR3 coding DNA: TGTGCCAGCAGCTTTGGACTCCCGGATACGCAGTATTTT. This encodes CASSFGLPDTQYF.

The chain uses TRBV20-1 and TRBJ1-5, with TRBD1 as a possible D gene (5 bases). The CDR3 is 13 residues long. Germline CDR1 and CDR2: DFQATT and SNEGSKA (reference sequence). V was trimmed by 5 bases and J by 9 bases, leaving 17 bases between them. DNA for the CDR3: TGCAGTGCTTCGGGGCTCCGGAGTATGCCCCAGCATTTT. Its translation: CSASGLRSMPQHF.

In its sample, this clonotype was seen a few times. This chain uses TRBV5-1 with TRBJ2-1; TRBD2 matches 8 bases. CDR1 and CDR2 (germline): SGHRS, YFSETQ. V was clipped by 4 bases and J by 9 bases; unmatched bases: 12. This CDR3 region has 15 residues. The CDR3 nucleotides are TGCGCCAGCAGCCTGGGGCTAGCGGGTGGGACTGAGCAGTTCTTC. It encodes CASSLGLAGGTEQFF.

Only a few counts were recorded for this clonotype. The V call is TRBV30, the J call TRBJ2-5; 7 bases map to TRBD2. Trimming took 1 base from V and 5 from J; bases not matched to a gene: 7. Per germline, CDR1 GTSNPN and CDR2 SVGIG (reference sequence). This CDR3 is 14 amino acids long. CDR3 bases: TGTGCCTGGAGTGAGCTGGCCGGGAGGGAGACCCAGTACTTC. It is translated as CAWSELAGRETQYF.

This clonotype occurred many times. This rearrangement joins TRBV20-1 to TRBJ1-1; 8 bases are shared with TRBD1. The CDR3 runs to 13 residues. From germline, CDR1 is DFQATT and CDR2 SNEGSKA (reference sequence). The J segment lost 5 bases and the V segment lost 4 bases, leaving 6 bases of the junction unmatched. CDR3 residues: CSANGQGRTEAFF. Here the CDR3 DNA reads TGCAGTGCTAACGGACAGGGTCGGACTGAAGCTTTCTTT.

The gene calls are TRBV6-1 and TRBJ1-3; 7 bases fit TRBD1. The germline CDR1 and CDR2 sequences are MNHNS and SASEGT. The CDR3 totals 15 residues. Germline trimming cut 6 bases from V and 0 bases from J; bases unmatched to any gene: 5. The CDR3 nucleotides read TGTGCCAGCAGGGACCGGGACAGCTCTGGAAACACCATATATTTT. Translating gives CASRDRDSSGNTIYF.

This chain uses TRBV14 with TRBJ2-7, with D hard to call. The length of the CDR3 is 12 residues. The V end lost 1 base, the J end lost 5 bases, and 6 bases lay between the germline ends. Germline CDR1 is SGHDN and CDR2 is FVKESK. CDR3 sequence reads: CASSQVGNEQYF. CDR3 DNA sequence: TGTGCCAGCAGCCAAGTTGGGAACGAGCAGTACTTC.

This clonotype has just a few counts. The chain is built from TRBV15 and TRBJ2-5; 7 bases map to TRBD2. This CDR3 has 15 residues. Looked up from germline, CDR1 is LNHNV and CDR2 is YYDKDF (reference sequence). Trimming took 5 bases from V and 2 from J; bases not matched to a gene: 8. The CDR3 DNA reads as TGTGCCACCAGCGGTGAGAGTAGCGGGCAAGAGACCCAGTACTTC. Residues: CATSGESSGQETQYF. The entire variable domain, with the rest obtained from reference TRBV15 and TRBJ2-5, is as follows: DAMVIQNPRYQVTQFGKPVTLSCSQTLNHNVMYWYQQKSSQAPKLLFHYYDKDFNNEADTPDNFQSRRPNTSFCFLDIRSPGLGDTAMYLCATSGESSGQETQYFGPGTRLLVL.

This clonotype was picked up a small number of times. V and J are TRBV7-9 and TRBJ1-1, with 10 bases identical to TRBD1. Trimming took 5 bases from V and 5 from J; bases not matched to a gene: 8. Germline CDR1 is SEHNR and CDR2 is FQNEAQ (reference sequence). This CDR3 is 15 amino acids long. The CDR3 loop is CASSAPDRGRTEAFF. In nucleotides, the CDR3 is TGTGCCAGCAGCGCCCCGGACAGGGGGAGGACTGAAGCTTTCTTT.

The chain recombines TRBV7-8 with TRBJ2-1; D perhaps matches TRBD2 (5 bases). Germline loops: CDR1 SGHVS, CDR2 FQNEAQ. The CDR3 contains 14 residues. V lost 4 bases and J 8 bases, leaving 15 bases between the germline ends. Here the CDR3 reads CASSYSRSRDEQFF. The CDR3 DNA is TGTGCCAGCAGCTACTCTCGTTCGAGGGATGAGCAGTTCTTC.

The gene calls are TRBV13 and TRBJ2-3; the match to TRBD2 covers 8 bases. V lost 5 bases to trimming and J lost 1 base; unmatched junction nucleotides: 5. The CDR3 consists of 15 residues. In germline, CDR1 is PRHDT, CDR2 FYEKMQ (reference sequence). The CDR3 protein is CASSPGGDGTDTQYF. The CDR3 nucleotides read TGTGCCAGCAGCCCCGGGGGGGATGGCACAGATACGCAGTATTTT. Full variable domain (outside the CDR3, taken from reference TRBV13 and TRBJ2-3): AAGVIQSPRHLIKEKRETATLKCYPIPRHDTVYWYQQGPGQDPQFLISFYEKMQSDKGSIPDRFSAQQFSDYHSELNMSSLELGDSALYFCASSPGGDGTDTQYFGPGTRLTVL.

This chain connects TRBV5-1 to TRBJ2-7; 8 bases line up with TRBD1. The CDR3 runs 14 residues. The V segment lost 3 bases and the J segment 3 bases; nucleotides outside the gene matches: 5. Per the germline V gene, CDR1 is SGHRS and CDR2 is YFSETQ. The CDR3 DNA reads TGCGCCAGCAGCTGGGACAGGTTAGGCTACGAGCAGTACTTC. Translating gives CASSWDRLGYEQYF. Full variable domain (outside the CDR3, taken from reference TRBV5-1 and TRBJ2-7): KAGVTQTPRYLIKTRGQQVTLSCSPISGHRSVSWYQQTPGQGLQFLFEYFSETQRNKGNFPGRFSGRQFSNSRSEMNVSTLELGDSALYLCASSWDRLGYEQYFGPGTRLTVT.

This clonotype was counted only a few times. The rearrangement joins TRBV4-1 to TRBJ2-1; TRBD1 matches 7 bases. Germline-derived CDR1 and CDR2 are MGHRA and YSYEKL. V was clipped by 1 base and J by 10 bases; unmatched bases: 19. The CDR3 runs 18 residues. For the CDR3, the DNA is TGCGCCAGCAGCCAAGGGCTCCTCTCGAGACAGGGTAATTGGGAGCAGTTCTTC. Amino acids: CASSQGLLSRQGNWEQFF.

The chain combines TRBV6-5 with TRBJ2-3, with D maybe TRBD2 (6 bases). Trimming took 6 bases from V and 0 from J, leaving 22 bases between them. This CDR3 region has 18 residues. CDR1 and CDR2 (germline): MNHEY, SVGAGI. The CDR3 bases are TGTGCCAGCAGGAATATACCCGGGACTTGGGGTAGCACAGATACGCAGTATTTT. The encoded protein is CASRNIPGTWGSTDTQYF.